These 9 T cell receptor beta chains were all obtained from the same sample, sequenced in a study of cytomegalovirus exposure and HLA in healthy donors. Both 60 Vbeta primers and 13 Jbeta primers went into the PCR. The data were produced by immunoSEQ multiplex PCR, yet TCRdb's version contains in-frame clones alone and is incomplete. The data show 150,000 to 200,000 clones, approximately 80% seen once. Specimen: PBMCs. The receptors here all came from a woman aged 25 to 39 in good health and CMV-seropositive.

This clone was counted a few times. The J gene is TRBJ1-5, the V gene TRBV25-1; the match to TRBD1 covers 7 bases. There are 14 residues in the CDR3. Germline lookup yields CDR1 MGHDK and CDR2 SYGVNS. After removal of 4 bases from V and 2 bases from J, the junction contained 2 bases not matched to a gene. CDR3 bases: TGTGCCAGCAGTGGGGGGACAGGCAATCAGCCCCAGCATTTT. Protein sequence: CASSGGTGNQPQHF. The full variable domain, in which reference TRBV25-1 and TRBJ1-5 provide the parts outside the CDR3, is EADIYQTPRYLVIGTGKKITLECSQTMGHDKMYWYQQDPGMELHLIHYSYGVNSTEKGDLSSESTVSRIRTEHFPLTLESARPSHTSQYLCASSGGTGNQPQHFGDGTRLSIL.

The chain carries TRBV7-9 and TRBJ2-7, with TRBD2 identical over 9 bases. This CDR3 region has 15 residues. Germline V gene lookup returns CDR1 SEHNR and CDR2 FQNEAQ (reference sequence). J was trimmed by 3 bases and V by 1 base; bases with no gene match: 4. The DNA of the CDR3 is TGTGCCAGCAGCTTAGAGGCGACTAGCGGCTACGAGCAGTACTTC. Protein sequence: CASSLEATSGYEQYF.

The chain employs TRBV23-1 and TRBJ2-7; 7 bases fit TRBD1. TRBV23-1 is annotated as an ORF whose role is uncertain. V shed 3 bases and J 5 bases; nucleotides not matched to a gene: 10. The CDR3 contains 15 residues. The CDR3 DNA follows: TGCGCCAGCAGTCACCTAGACAGGGACGAAGACGAGCAGTACTTC. Its protein product is CASSHLDRDEDEQYF.

The chain links TRBV29-1 to TRBJ1-3; TRBD1 is a possible D gene (5 bases). V lost 3 bases and J 2 bases, leaving 8 bases between the germline ends. The germline gives CDR1 SQVTM, CDR2 ANQGSEA. The CDR3 spans 13 residues. CDR3 amino acids: CSVETGAGNTIYF. DNA for the CDR3: TGCAGCGTTGAGACGGGGGCTGGAAACACCATATATTTT.

This clone was counted only a few times. The chain recombines TRBV6-8 with TRBJ2-7; D is possibly TRBD1 (5 bases). This CDR3 is built from 15 residues. Trimming took off 5 bases at V and 0 bases at J, with 14 bases between the two ends. Looked up from germline, CDR1 is MNHGY and CDR2 is SAAAGT. CDR3 in amino acids: CASSTRQSLSYEQYF. The CDR3 nucleotides read TGTGCCAGCAGTACCCGACAGTCTCTCTCCTACGAGCAGTACTTC.

This rearrangement joins TRBV6-5 to TRBJ1-1, with D tentatively TRBD1 (5 bases). Germline V gene sequence: CDR1 MNHEY, CDR2 SVGAGI. V lost 8 bases and J 4 bases, leaving 14 bases between the germline ends. The CDR3 is 13 residues long. For the CDR3, the DNA is TGTGCCAGCGGAGAACAGGAGGGCACTGAAGCTTTCTTT. Translating it yields CASGEQEGTEAFF.

This sequence joins TRBV5-1 and TRBJ2-2; no clear D. V dropped 0 bases and J dropped 5 bases, with 17 bases sitting between them. The germline V gene has CDR1 SGHRS and CDR2 YFSETQ. CDR3 size: 17 residues. The CDR3 DNA is TGCGCCAGCAGCTTGGCCGACACCTCTCGACGGACCGGGGAGCTGTTTTTT. Its protein product is CASSLADTSRRTGELFF.

This clone was found a few times. The chain has TRBV5-6 and TRBJ1-4, with D possibly matching TRBD1 (5 bases). Trimming removed 5 bases from V and 5 bases from J, with 13 bases in between. Per germline, CDR1 SGHDT and CDR2 YYEEEE. The CDR3 sequence is 14 residues long. DNA for the CDR3: TGTGCCAGCAGTCGAGCGGGGGACAATGAAAAACTGTTTTTT. This translates into CASSRAGDNEKLFF.

V and J are TRBV6-5 and TRBJ2-3, with 8 bases matching TRBD2. Germline CDR1 is MNHEY and CDR2 is SVGAGI. The length of the CDR3 is 14 residues. J lost 6 bases, V lost 4 bases, and 6 bases had no gene match. The CDR3 reads CASSFGGGPDTQYF. DNA for the CDR3: TGTGCCAGCAGTTTCGGGGGGGGGCCGGATACGCAGTATTTT.